The clone carrying this T cell receptor (beta chain) was observed a single time. Its antigen remains unknown. The CDR3 sequence is 15 residues long. Germline V gives CDR1 MNHEY, CDR2 SMNVEV (reference sequence). V lost 6 bases and J lost 2; bases outside the gene matches: 10. The data derive from a study of lymphopenia after photon versus proton radiotherapy. Using immunoSEQ multiplex PCR, the repertoire was profiled, and TCRdb retains in-frame clones only, with some absent. Of about 83,000 clones in the sample, around 83% are singletons; the top ten hold 1.3% to 1.5%. Findings and limits, study-wide: After lymphocyte nadir, photon-treated repertoires showed oligoclonal expansion, especially CD8+ Temra. Proton therapy kept repertoires fairly stable, unlike photons, which gained effector/memory cells. Post-nadir TCR diversity decline inversely tracked overall survival among those who died.

V usage is TRBV27 and J usage is TRBJ2-7, with 7 bases matching TRBD1. This TCR was recovered from a man aged 55 to 69 with pancreatic cancer. Sequenced material: peripheral blood, taken from a patient treated with proton-based radiotherapy. The CDR3 nucleotides are TGTGCCAGCAGCCAACTGGACAGGACAACCTACGAGCAGTACTTC. This encodes CASSQLDRTTYEQYF.